This T cell receptor (beta chain) comes out of a study of blood T cell repertoires in COVID-19. Assay: immunoSEQ multiplex PCR; the TCRdb copy retains only in-frame clones and omits some. The sample lists 110,000 to 150,000 clones, around 86% occurring once. Grouping used clinical history reported by participants in a survey and questionnaire. This CDR3 comprises 13 residues. Germline V gene data show CDR1 as LNHDA and CDR2 as SQIVND (reference sequence). V lost 8 bases to trimming and J lost 2 bases; unmatched junction nucleotides: 4. The chain joins TRBV19 to TRBJ1-1, with 8 bases that match TRBD1. The sequence was collected from a man in his fifties who had recovered from COVID-19. Source material: PBMCs or T cells enriched from blood (not recorded which). In DNA, the CDR3 is TGTGCCAGTCGGGACAGGAGTAACACTGAAGCTTTCTTT. This encodes CASRDRSNTEAFF.